This entry lists 21 T cell receptor beta chains sequenced from one sample in a study of identical twins (dated by TCRdb to the mid-2010s). Libraries came from 5' RACE. TCRdb names Illumina HiSeq 2000 as the instrument used. TCRdb's own reprocessing of the public reads used fastp at Q25 and MiXCR and kept productive beta chains. Merged by CDR3 protein, the rows form single entries marked with the most common genes and DNA. The sample contains 400,000 to 500,000 distinct CDR3 sequences, more than 13% of them found a single time. The ten biggest clones cover around 0.98% of the sample. The same sample was also used in a study of yellow fever vaccine responses in identical twins.

The sequenced sample consisted of CD4+ T cells sorted from blood. The source is a woman younger than 30 in good health.

This clonotype has a handful of counts. The chain recombines TRBV5-1 with TRBJ1-3; D may be TRBD1 (6 bases). CDR3 length: 15 residues. Deletions cut 3 bases from V and 0 bases from J, with 10 bases between. Germline CDR1 and CDR2: SGHRS and YFSETQ. CDR3 sequence reads: CASSSWDTSGNTIYF. CDR3 in DNA: TGCGCCAGCAGCTCGTGGGACACCTCTGGAAACACCATATATTTT.

This clonotype was seen more than once but under ten times. The chain combines TRBV7-9 with TRBJ2-7; no reliable D call. Germline V gene data show CDR1 as SEHNR and CDR2 as FQNEAQ (reference sequence). The CDR3 runs to 12 residues. Deletions cut 3 bases from V and 7 bases from J, with 10 bases between. The CDR3 coding sequence is TGTGCCAGCAGCTTTGGGCAGATTGAGCAGTACTTC. Translating it yields CASSFGQIEQYF. The variable domain in full, completed from reference TRBV7-9 and TRBJ2-7, reads DTGVSQNPRHKITKRGQNVTFRCDPISEHNRLYWYRQTLGQGPEFLTYFQNEAQLEKSRLLSDRFSAERPKGSFSTLEIQRTEQGDSAMYLCASSFGQIEQYFGPGTRLTVT.

The rearrangement joins TRBV20-1 to TRBJ2-5; D is uncertain. V was clipped by 1 base and J by 5 bases, with 17 bases between them. Germline V gene lookup returns CDR1 DFQATT and CDR2 SNEGSKA (reference sequence). The CDR3 is 15 amino acids. The CDR3: CSARVVGILLETQYF. CDR3 bases: TGCAGTGCTAGAGTGGTGGGGATCCTCTTGGAGACCCAGTACTTC.

This rearrangement joins TRBV3-1 to TRBJ1-6; D may be TRBD1 (5 bases). The CDR3 sequence is 14 residues long. The germline V and J ends were trimmed by 4 bases and 8 bases, with 12 bases remaining between them. Germline V CDR1 and CDR2: LGHDT, YNNKEL (reference sequence). DNA for the CDR3: TGTGCCAGCAGCCTCAGCCAGGGAGATTCACCCCTCCACTTT. It translates to CASSLSQGDSPLHF. The variable domain in full, with the rest retrieved from reference TRBV3-1 and TRBJ1-6, is DTAVSQTPKYLVTQMGNDKSIKCEQNLGHDTMYWYKQDSKKFLKIMFSYNNKELIINETVPNRFSPKSPDKAHLNLHINSLELGDSAVYFCASSLSQGDSPLHFGNGTRLTVT.

The sample holds a few counts of this clonotype. This chain uses TRBV6-1 with TRBJ2-6, with TRBD1 matching over 11 bases. V trimming: 4 bases; J trimming: 3 bases; junction bases outside the gene matches: 2. The CDR3 consists of 16 residues. The germline V gene encodes CDR1 MNHNS and CDR2 SASEGT. The CDR3 sequence: CASSGTGGFGANVLTF. The DNA of the CDR3 is TGTGCCAGCAGTGGGACAGGGGGCTTTGGGGCCAACGTCCTGACTTTC.

This clonotype was seen more than once but under ten times. V and J are TRBV10-3 and TRBJ2-7; TRBD1 agrees at 8 bases. V dropped 6 bases and J dropped 2; count of bases not matched to a gene: 9. Germline CDR1 and CDR2: ENHRY and SYGVKD. This CDR3 contains 15 residues. The CDR3 spells CAIRKTGDITYEQYF. The DNA of the CDR3 is TGTGCCATCAGAAAGACAGGGGACATAACCTACGAGCAGTACTTC.

This clonotype was seen more than once but under ten times. V and J are TRBV5-1 and TRBJ2-1, with D possibly TRBD1 on 6 matching bases. The germline V and J ends were trimmed by 4 bases and 11 bases, with 13 bases remaining between them. This CDR3 region has 12 residues. Germline-derived CDR1 and CDR2 are SGHRS and YFSETQ. CDR3 coding DNA: TGCGCCAGCAGCGCCGAGGGGGTAAAGCAGTTCTTC. Translated: CASSAEGVKQFF.

This clonotype appeared a few times. V is TRBV4-2 and J is TRBJ2-7, with TRBD2 matching 9 bases. Per the germline V gene, CDR1 is LGHNA and CDR2 is YNFKEQ. The ends lost 0 bases at V and 5 bases at J; junction bases unmatched: 5. The CDR3 runs 15 residues. CDR3: CASSQEEREVNEQYF. CDR3 DNA: TGTGCCAGCAGCCAAGAAGAGCGGGAGGTGAACGAGCAGTACTTC.

The chain couples TRBV2 to TRBJ2-2, with D perhaps TRBD2 (7 bases). The CDR3 runs 18 residues. V was pared by 2 bases and J by 5 bases, with 21 bases between. In germline, CDR1 is SNHLY, CDR2 FYNNEI. The CDR3 sequence is CASSERLGGRVDTGELFF. The CDR3 region has the DNA TGTGCCAGCAGTGAACGGTTGGGGGGGCGAGTGGATACCGGGGAGCTGTTTTTT. The entire variable domain, with the rest obtained from reference TRBV2 and TRBJ2-2, is as follows: EPEVTQTPSHQVTQMGQEVILRCVPISNHLYFYWYRQILGQKVEFLVSFYNNEISEKSEIFDDQFSVERPDGSNFTLKIRSTKLEDSAMYFCASSERLGGRVDTGELFFGEGSRLTVL.

The chain combines TRBV9 with TRBJ2-4, with TRBD2 as a possible D gene (8 bases). This CDR3 spans 19 amino acids. The germline gives CDR1 SGDLS, CDR2 YYNGEE. V gave up 0 bases and J gave up 3 bases, with 22 bases separating them. The CDR3 region is CASSVGLEGAGGGKNIQYF. CDR3 DNA sequence: TGTGCCAGCAGCGTAGGTCTCGAGGGGGCGGGAGGAGGCAAAAACATTCAGTACTTC.

The chain has TRBV20-1 and TRBJ2-7; D is undetermined. The V end lost 2 bases, the J end lost 4 bases, and 9 bases lay between the germline ends. Germline V CDR1 and CDR2: DFQATT, SNEGSKA (reference sequence). The CDR3 contains 12 residues. CDR3 in amino acids: CSARPGRYEQYF. The CDR3 DNA reads as TGCAGTGCTAGACCCGGACGATACGAGCAGTACTTC.

This clonotype was counted at least ten times. V usage is TRBV5-1 and J usage is TRBJ2-2; 9 bases map to TRBD2. The V gene end was trimmed by 0 bases and the J gene end by 5 bases; junction bases not matched to a gene: 2. The CDR3 contains 15 residues. Germline CDR1 and CDR2: SGHRS and YFSETQ. The CDR3 here is CASSLGSGSTGELFF. DNA for the CDR3: TGCGCCAGCAGCTTGGGTAGCGGGAGTACCGGGGAGCTGTTTTTT.

The chain joins TRBV28 to TRBJ2-7; TRBD1 aligns across 8 bases. From germline, CDR1 is MDHEN and CDR2 SYDVKM. The CDR3 has 16 residues. The ends lost 8 bases at V and 2 bases at J; junction bases unmatched: 14. The CDR3 nucleotides are TGTGCCAGCCCCATGGGGGACAGGTATGGCCCCTACGAGCAGTACTTC. Amino acids: CASPMGDRYGPYEQYF.

The CDR3 region is CASSLPGREQYF. In nucleotides, the CDR3 is TGTGCCAGCAGTTTACCGGGGCGGGAGCAGTACTTC. The chain combines TRBV28 with TRBJ2-7, with D perhaps matching TRBD1 or TRBD2 (5 bases each). Trimming removed 2 bases at V and 7 bases at J, with 9 bases between. In germline, CDR1 is MDHEN, CDR2 SYDVKM. The CDR3 extends over 12 amino acids. The variable domain in full, with the rest retrieved from reference TRBV28 and TRBJ2-7, is DVKVTQSSRYLVKRTGEKVFLECVQDMDHENMFWYRQDPGLGLRLIYFSYDVKMKEKGDIPEGYSVSREKKERFSLILESASTNQTSMYLCASSLPGREQYFGPGTRLTVT.

The J gene is TRBJ2-3, the V gene TRBV27; 8 bases are a match to TRBD2. The CDR3 covers 14 residues. Trimming removed 7 bases from V and 4 bases from J; junction bases left unmatched: 7. Per the germline V gene, CDR1 is MNHEY and CDR2 is SMNVEV (reference sequence). The CDR3 DNA is TGTGCCAGCAAACTAGCGGATATGGCAGATACGCAGTATTTT. It yields the protein CASKLADMADTQYF.

At least ten counts were recorded for this clonotype. This rearrangement joins TRBV28 to TRBJ2-1; D gene unclear. Trimming removed 6 bases at V and 9 bases at J, with 21 bases between. This CDR3 is built from 15 residues. Germline CDR1 is MDHEN and CDR2 is SYDVKM. The CDR3 loop reads CASSQIRIYGGEQFF. DNA for the CDR3: TGTGCCAGCAGCCAGATAAGGATTTACGGTGGTGAGCAGTTCTTC.

CDR3 region: CAWSVLASSWWAGTQYF. For the CDR3, the DNA is TGTGCCTGGAGTGTACTGGCGTCTAGCTGGTGGGCAGGTACGCAGTATTTT. The V gene is TRBV30, the J gene TRBJ2-3; possible D gene TRBD2, 5 bases. Germline CDR1 reads GTSNPN; CDR2 reads SVGIG (reference sequence). The CDR3 runs 17 residues. V lost 0 bases and J 8 bases, leaving 24 bases between the germline ends.

This clonotype was observed at least ten times. This chain connects TRBV20-1 to TRBJ2-7, with D perhaps TRBD1 or TRBD2 (5 bases each). CDR3 size: 12 residues. Trimming cost V 8 bases and J 2 bases, with 13 bases left between them. The germline gives CDR1 DFQATT, CDR2 SNEGSKA (reference sequence). CDR3 amino acids: CSTKWGPYEQYF. CDR3 DNA: TGCAGTACAAAATGGGGACCCTACGAGCAGTACTTC.

This clonotype was seen a few times. CDR3 loop: CASSSRTGGFEETQYF. The CDR3 DNA reads TGCGCCAGCAGCTCCCGGACAGGGGGCTTTGAAGAGACCCAGTACTTC. The genes are TRBV5-1 and TRBJ2-5; 11 nucleotides match TRBD1. The trim removed 3 bases at V and 3 bases at J, leaving 7 bases unmatched. This CDR3 has 16 residues. The germline V gene encodes CDR1 SGHRS and CDR2 YFSETQ.

This chain joins TRBV15 and TRBJ2-5; D call uncertain. Germline assignment: CDR1 LNHNV and CDR2 YYDKDF (reference sequence). CDR3 length: 15 residues. Trimming pared 0 bases from V and 2 bases from J, leaving 10 bases between. CDR3 loop: CATSRDAHTQETQYF. The CDR3 coding sequence is TGTGCCACCAGCAGAGATGCACACACTCAAGAGACCCAGTACTTC.

The rearrangement uses TRBV5-1 and TRBJ2-7, with D uncertain. The CDR3 covers 11 residues. V lost 7 bases and J 2 bases, leaving 7 bases between the germline ends. CDR1 and CDR2 (germline): SGHRS, YFSETQ. The CDR3 region has the DNA TGCGCCAGCCTGAGTACCTACGAGCAGTACTTC. Amino acid sequence: CASLSTYEQYF.